This T cell receptor beta chain comes out of a study of shared clonotypes between healthy human individuals. Study-level background: Three plates were used per donor for CD4 naive, three for CD4 memory, two for CD8 naive and one for CD8 memory.

The table came from immunoSEQ multiplex PCR; TCRdb's copy has only in-frame clones and leaves some out. The profile shows around 2.5 million clones, 93% of them singletons. This clonotype originated in a man younger than 35 in good health. Some clones in this sample may be carry-over from other donors' samples. The source material was naive CD4+ T cells from PBMCs. Subset: CD45RA+ positively selected.

CDR3 nucleotides: TGTGCCAGCAGTTTACCGTCTCACAACGGGGGATTAACCTACGAGCAGTACTTC. Residues: CASSLPSHNGGLTYEQYF. The chain carries TRBV28 and TRBJ2-7; tentative D call: TRBD2 (6 bases). CDR1 and CDR2 from the germline V gene are MDHEN and SYDVKM. This CDR3 contains 18 residues. V lost 2 bases and J 2 bases, leaving 22 bases between the germline ends. The complete variable domain, with remaining parts taken from reference TRBV28 and TRBJ2-7, reads DVKVTQSSRYLVKRTGEKVFLECVQDMDHENMFWYRQDPGLGLRLIYFSYDVKMKEKGDIPEGYSVSREKKERFSLILESASTNQTSMYLCASSLPSHNGGLTYEQYFGPGTRLTVT.